The sequence of this TCR beta chain was determined in a study of siplizumab effects on memory and regulatory T cells. Study conclusions and caveats: It seemed that naive T cells were more diverse than memory cells and were major contributors to the alloresponse. Proliferating CD4+ or CD8+ clones, roughly 75-96% of them, lacked an assignable naive or memory phenotype. Siplizumab conditions gave an average of 68.8% Treg-derived mappable alloreactive CD4+ clones, versus about 25% for controls. Most alloreactive clones went unmapped to unstimulated subsets; only a minor fraction mapped.

On this clone itself: Its specificity is unknown.

TCRdb keeps only in-frame clones here, not all; method: immunoSEQ multiplex PCR. In the table there are 99,000 or so clones, over 85% of which are singletons. Unmatched junction bases numbered 5, after V lost 5 bases and J lost 3 bases. CDR1 is SGHRS, CDR2 YFSETQ, per germline. The CDR3 covers 13 residues. V gene TRBV5-1 combines with J gene TRBJ2-7; 7 positions agree with TRBD2. The receptor's source is a human donor in good health. Sequenced input: Tregs sorted from blood. The CDR3 DNA reads TGCGCCAGCAGGGGAGGGGACCTCTACGAGCAGTACTTC. It yields the protein CASRGGDLYEQYF.